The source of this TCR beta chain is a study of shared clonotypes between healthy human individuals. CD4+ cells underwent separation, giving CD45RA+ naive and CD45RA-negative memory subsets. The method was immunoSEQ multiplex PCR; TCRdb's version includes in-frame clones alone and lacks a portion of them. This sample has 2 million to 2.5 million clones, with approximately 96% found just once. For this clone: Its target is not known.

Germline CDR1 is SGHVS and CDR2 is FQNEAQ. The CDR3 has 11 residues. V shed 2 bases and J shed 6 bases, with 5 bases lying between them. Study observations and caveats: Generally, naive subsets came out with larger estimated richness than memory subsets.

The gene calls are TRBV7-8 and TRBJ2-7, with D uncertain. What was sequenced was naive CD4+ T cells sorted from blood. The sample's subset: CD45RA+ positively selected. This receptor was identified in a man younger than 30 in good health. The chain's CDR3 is CASSLHFEQYF. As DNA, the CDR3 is TGTGCCAGCAGCTTACACTTCGAGCAGTACTTC.